This T cell receptor beta chain was sequenced for a study of blood T cell repertoires in COVID-19. Study-level background: Researchers got acute and convalescent COVID-19 samples from the United States, Italy and Spain. Nucleic acid was either cDNA or gDNA, and it came from T cells, B-cell-depleted T cells, or PBMCs.

Per the study methods: Reference gene primer amplification in the assay estimated nucleated cell counts. The repertoire was sequenced with immunoSEQ multiplex PCR; TCRdb's copy has only in-frame clones and lacks some. That table furnishes V, J and clone size, whereas the DNA furnished D and trimming. This sample carries about 220,000 clones, about 85% of them seen once, and the ten largest clones take approximately 0.66%. Trimming took off 6 bases at V and 8 bases at J, with 19 bases between the two ends. Germline loops: CDR1 MNHEY, CDR2 SMNVEV (reference sequence). This CDR3 has 15 residues. The genes are TRBV27 and TRBJ1-4; D may be TRBD1 (6 bases). The sample was peripheral blood. The receptor comes from a man aged 35 to 55 with acute or convalescent COVID-19. CDR3 DNA: TGTGCCAGCAGATCACTTCACAGGGTAGACGAAAAACTGTTTTTT. This translates into CASRSLHRVDEKLFF.